These 6 T cell receptor beta chains originate from one sample sequenced in a study of cytomegalovirus exposure and HLA in healthy donors. The PCR made use of 60 Vbeta and 13 Jbeta primers. Profiled with immunoSEQ multiplex PCR; TCRdb holds only in-frame clones, not every one. The sample lists over 150,000 clones, about 80% occurring once. Sample: PBMCs. Receptor source: a young man in good health and CMV-seronegative.

This clone has only a few counts. The chain combines TRBV4-3 with TRBJ2-7; a weak D match, TRBD2 (6 bases). CDR3 length: 14 amino acids. Germline CDR1 LGHNA, CDR2 YSLEER. The germline V and J ends were trimmed by 1 base and 4 bases, with 11 bases remaining between them. Here the CDR3 reads CASSQAAGGYEQYF. The CDR3, as DNA: TGCGCCAGCAGCCAAGCAGCAGGAGGGTACGAGCAGTACTTC.

Here the CDR3 reads CASSDGENEQFF. The CDR3 nucleotides are TGTGCCAGCAGTGACGGGGAGAATGAGCAGTTCTTC. The rearrangement uses TRBV6-4 and TRBJ2-1; possible D gene TRBD2, 5 bases. Germline CDR1 MRHNA, CDR2 SNTAGT. CDR3 length: 12 residues. The germline V and J ends were trimmed by 2 bases and 7 bases, with 6 bases remaining between them.

The genes are TRBV7-8 and TRBJ2-1; a possible D gene is TRBD2 (6 bases). Looked up from germline, CDR1 is SGHVS and CDR2 is FQNEAQ. V lost 8 bases and J 0 bases, leaving 8 bases between the germline ends. This CDR3 contains 13 residues. CDR3 nucleotide sequence: TGTGCCAGCGGGAGGAGCTCCTACAATGAGCAGTTCTTC. Translating gives CASGRSSYNEQFF.

This clone was found a few times. V usage is TRBV10-3 and J usage is TRBJ2-7; weak D call: TRBD2 (6 bases). CDR1 is ENHRY and CDR2 is SYGVKD in the germline V gene. V was cut by 4 bases and J by 4 bases, with 8 bases left in between. The CDR3 loop spans 12 amino acids. The CDR3 DNA follows: TGTGCCATCAGTGGGCGGGGATACGAGCAGTACTTC. It yields the protein CAISGRGYEQYF.

V is TRBV4-1 and J is TRBJ2-7, with 8 bases matching TRBD1. This CDR3 is built from 16 residues. Germline V gene data show CDR1 as MGHRA and CDR2 as YSYEKL. V was pared by 1 base and J by 3 bases, with 8 bases of the junction left unmatched. CDR3 amino acids: CASSQVASGQGYEQYF. Here the CDR3 DNA reads TGCGCCAGCAGCCAAGTCGCTTCCGGACAGGGCTACGAGCAGTACTTC.

The rearrangement links TRBV21-1 to TRBJ2-3; the table names TRBD1, a call not compared with the DNA. TRBV21-1 is a recognized pseudogene. The CDR3 runs to 17 residues. The CDR3 region is CASSKDPAQGGTDTQYF. CDR3 DNA sequence: TGTGCCAGCAGCAAAGACCCGGCCCAGGGGGGCACAGATACGCAGTATTTT.